This entry concerns a single T cell receptor (beta chain). The antigen is unknown. These data come from a study of CD8 T cells in ankylosing spondylitis. Study observations and caveats: Clones tied to disease were said to be significantly enriched in matched ankylosing spondylitis synovial fluid.

A single record per CDR3 protein comes from TCRdb applying MiXCR to the 5' RACE reads. The sample consists of approximately 200,000 distinct CDR3 sequences, about 13% of them appearing once. The CDR3 has 13 residues. Germline V CDR1 and CDR2: KGHSH, LQKENI. Trimming took off 6 bases at V and 7 bases at J, with 13 bases between the two ends. The chain carries TRBV18 and TRBJ1-3; unclear D gene. The sequence was collected from a male donor with ankylosing spondylitis or in good health (not recorded which). Sequences were obtained from blood, either unsorted or a sorted T cell fraction (not recorded which). DNA of the CDR3: TGTGCCAGCTCCCCTTTAATTCAGAACACCATATATTTT. It encodes CASSPLIQNTIYF.